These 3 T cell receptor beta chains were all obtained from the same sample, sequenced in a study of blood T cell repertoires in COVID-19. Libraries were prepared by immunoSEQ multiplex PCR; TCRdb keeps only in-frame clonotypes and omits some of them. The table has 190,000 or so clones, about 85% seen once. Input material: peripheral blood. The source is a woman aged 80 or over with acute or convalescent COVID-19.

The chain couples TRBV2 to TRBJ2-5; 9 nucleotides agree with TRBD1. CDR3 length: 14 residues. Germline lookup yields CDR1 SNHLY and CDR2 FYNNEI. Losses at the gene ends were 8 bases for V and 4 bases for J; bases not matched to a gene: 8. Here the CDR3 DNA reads TGTGCCAGCCAGACAGGGGGAATGGGAGAGACCCAGTACTTC. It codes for CASQTGGMGETQYF.

CDR3 nucleotide sequence: TGTGCCAGCAGCTTACAAGGCGGATACGAGCAGTACTTC. Its translation is CASSLQGGYEQYF. The chain uses TRBV7-2 and TRBJ2-7; D uncertain. The CDR3 spans 13 residues. V lost 2 bases and J lost 4, with 9 bases in between. Germline CDR1 SGHTA, CDR2 FQGNSA.

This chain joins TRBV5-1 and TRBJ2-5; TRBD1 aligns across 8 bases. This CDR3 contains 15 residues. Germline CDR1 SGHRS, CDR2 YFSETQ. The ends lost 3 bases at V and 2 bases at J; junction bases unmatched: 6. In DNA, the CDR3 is TGCGCCAGCAGCTACATGACAGGGGCTCAAGAGACCCAGTACTTC. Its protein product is CASSYMTGAQETQYF.